This T cell receptor (beta chain) came from a study of CD8 T cells in ankylosing spondylitis. The V gene's germline CDR1 is DFQATT and CDR2 SNEGSKA (reference sequence). Trimming took off 5 bases at V and 0 bases at J, with 6 bases between the two ends. The CDR3 runs 12 residues. This clonotype appeared many times. TCRdb used MiXCR to reprocess the 5' RACE reads, holding one entry per CDR3 protein. The data show 250,000 to 350,000 distinct CDR3 sequences, with about 20% seen just once and about 8% held by the top ten. Sequenced sample: blood, either unsorted or a sorted T cell fraction (not recorded which). The rearrangement links TRBV20-1 to TRBJ2-3; D is undetermined. The TCR originated in a male donor with ankylosing spondylitis or in good health (not recorded which). The CDR3 coding sequence is TGCAGTGCTCCTGCTAGCACAGATACGCAGTATTTT. It codes for CSAPASTDTQYF.